The 29 T cell receptor beta chains below all came from one sample that was sequenced in a study of Ad26.COV2.S vaccination and SARS-CoV-2 variants. Indicated treatment: around 19 received Ad26.COV2.S at low or high dose, single or two shots; 5 received placebo; per-sample allocation not given. Sampling occurred on day 63 after the first vaccine or placebo injection. Sequencing used immunoSEQ multiplex PCR; TCRdb keeps in-frame clones, though not all of them. The sample holds roughly 250,000 clones; roughly nine tenths are singletons and the top ten take about 2.7%. The input for sequencing was peripheral blood, taken in a trial of Ad26.COV2.S vaccine versus placebo. Receptor source: a person between 18 and 65 years old who received the Ad26.COV2.S COVID-19 vaccine or a placebo.

The gene calls are TRBV5-6 and TRBJ1-2; tentatively, D is TRBD1 (5 bases). This CDR3 has 12 residues. Germline assignment: CDR1 SGHDT and CDR2 YYEEEE. V was trimmed by 2 bases and J by 7 bases, leaving 9 bases between them. As DNA, the CDR3 is TGTGCCAGCAGCTTCAACAGGTTTGGCTACACCTTC. This sequence encodes CASSFNRFGYTF.

The gene calls are TRBV5-8 and TRBJ2-5; no clear D gene. Germline V gene lookup returns CDR1 SGHTS and CDR2 YDEGEE. Deletions cut 4 bases from V and 5 bases from J, with 6 bases between. This CDR3 is built from 11 residues. CDR3 sequence: CASSPPETQYF. CDR3 DNA sequence: TGTGCCAGCAGCCCCCCGGAGACCCAGTACTTC.

The chain recombines TRBV3-1 (or the pseudogene TRBV3-2) with TRBJ2-3; D ambiguous. The CDR3 has 12 amino acids. The germline V gene has CDR1 LGHDT and CDR2 YNNKEL (reference sequence). Trimming removed 1 base from V and 8 bases from J, with 7 bases in between. Here the CDR3 DNA reads TGTGCCAGCAGCCAAGGATACGGTACGCAGTATTTT. Residues: CASSQGYGTQYF.

The genes are TRBV2 and TRBJ1-3, with D possibly being TRBD1 (5 bases). The germline V gene has CDR1 SNHLY and CDR2 FYNNEI. Trimming removed 7 bases at V and 4 bases at J, with 14 bases between. This CDR3 has 14 residues. The CDR3 spells CASIRGAGGNTIYF. CDR3 DNA sequence: TGTGCCAGCATTAGAGGGGCAGGAGGAAACACCATATATTTT.

The chain joins TRBV24-1 to TRBJ2-1; tentative D call: TRBD2 (5 bases). V lost 5 bases and J 0 bases, leaving 7 bases between the germline ends. The germline V gene has CDR1 KGHDR and CDR2 SFDVKD. The CDR3 is made up of 14 amino acids. The CDR3 here is CATSGRSSYNEQFF. In DNA form, the CDR3 reads TGTGCCACCAGTGGGAGGAGCTCCTACAATGAGCAGTTCTTC.

This chain uses TRBV5-8 with TRBJ2-2; TRBD2 is a possible D gene (5 bases). V lost 4 bases and J lost 10, with 8 bases in between. The CDR3 is 11 residues long. Germline CDR1 SGHTS, CDR2 YDEGEE. Here the CDR3 DNA reads TGTGCCAGCAGCCCGAGGGAGGAGCTGTTTTTT. Translation: CASSPREELFF.

The chain recombines TRBV15 with TRBJ2-3; no clear D gene. V lost 1 base, J lost 2 bases, and 7 bases lay in between. The CDR3 covers 14 residues. Germline lookup yields CDR1 LNHNV and CDR2 YYDKDF (reference sequence). This chain's CDR3 is CATSRARFTDTQYF. The DNA of the CDR3 is TGTGCCACCAGCAGAGCCAGGTTCACAGATACGCAGTATTTT.

The chain is built from TRBV3-1 (or the pseudogene TRBV3-2) and TRBJ2-3; 10 bases line up with TRBD2. Germline CDR1 reads LGHDT; CDR2 reads YNNKEL (reference sequence). This CDR3 is 16 amino acids long. Trimming took 1 base from V and 6 from J; bases not matched to a gene: 7. Here the CDR3 DNA reads TGTGCCAGCAGCCAAGTAGGAGCGGGGGGGTTTGATACGCAGTATTTT. Protein: CASSQVGAGGFDTQYF.

This clone was seen only a few times. The CDR3 nucleotides read TGCGCCAGCAGCCAAGTATCACGGGGGGGCCGAACCGGGGAGCTGTTTTTT. Translating it yields CASSQVSRGGRTGELFF. V usage is TRBV4-1 and J usage is TRBJ2-2, with 8 bases fitting TRBD2. Per germline, CDR1 MGHRA and CDR2 YSYEKL. This CDR3 is 17 amino acids long. Trimming removed 1 base from V and 5 bases from J; junction bases left unmatched: 9.

The genes are TRBV24-1 and TRBJ1-2; D might be TRBD1 (6 bases). Germline V gene sequence: CDR1 KGHDR, CDR2 SFDVKD. The CDR3 is made up of 15 amino acids. The V and J ends lost 2 bases and 6 bases respectively, with 15 bases between them. CDR3 sequence reads: CATSDSGTPLHGYTF. The CDR3 bases are TGTGCCACCAGTGATTCCGGGACACCGTTACATGGCTACACCTTC.

This chain connects TRBV30 to TRBJ2-2, with a weak D call TRBD1 (6 bases). Germline CDR1 is GTSNPN and CDR2 is SVGIG (reference sequence). This CDR3 comprises 14 residues. Between the trimmed V and J ends, which lost 0 bases and 4 bases, there was a span of 9 bases. The CDR3: CAWSVGTPTGELFF. CDR3 in DNA: TGTGCCTGGAGTGTCGGGACACCCACCGGGGAGCTGTTTTTT. Drawing the rest from reference TRBV30 and TRBJ2-2, the complete variable domain is SQTIHQWPATLVQPVGSPLSLECTVEGTSNPNLYWYRQAAGRGLQLLFYSVGIGQISSEVPQNLSASRPQDRQFILSSKKLLLSDSGFYLCAWSVGTPTGELFFGEGSRLTVL.

The gene calls are TRBV6-6 and TRBJ2-7; D perhaps matches TRBD1 (6 bases). The CDR3 length is 15 residues. Germline lookup yields CDR1 MNHNY and CDR2 SVGAGI (reference sequence). Trimming cost V 2 bases and J 0 bases, with 11 bases left between them. The CDR3: CASSYKAGDSYEQYF. In DNA form, the CDR3 reads TGTGCCAGCAGTTACAAGGCAGGGGACTCCTACGAGCAGTACTTC.

The chain couples TRBV18 to TRBJ2-7, with TRBD1 matching over 7 bases. CDR3 length: 15 amino acids. Germline lookup yields CDR1 KGHSH and CDR2 LQKENI. V was clipped by 2 bases and J by 4 bases; unmatched bases: 8. Written as DNA, the CDR3 is TGTGCCAGCTCACCAGGCGGACAGGCGACGTACGAGCAGTACTTC. Amino acids: CASSPGGQATYEQYF.

The rearrangement uses TRBV4-2 and TRBJ2-5, with 11 bases matching TRBD1. Germline assignment: CDR1 LGHNA and CDR2 YNFKEQ. Trimming cost V 2 bases and J 5 bases; bases outside gene matches: 10. CDR3 size: 17 residues. The CDR3 loop is CASSQTRPGQGEETQYF. In nucleotides, the CDR3 is TGTGCCAGCAGCCAAACTAGACCGGGACAGGGGGAGGAGACCCAGTACTTC.

The CDR3 sequence: CASSPKDRAIGESTDTQYF. Here the CDR3 DNA reads TGTGCCAGCAGCCCAAAAGACAGGGCGATAGGCGAAAGCACAGATACGCAGTATTTT. This chain joins TRBV5-4 and TRBJ2-3; 7 bases line up with TRBD1. V gave up 4 bases and J gave up 0 bases; unmatched junction bases: 17. The CDR3 is made up of 19 amino acids. In germline, CDR1 is SGHNT, CDR2 YYREEE (reference sequence).

This sequence joins TRBV27 and TRBJ1-1; D is unclear. The CDR3 has 11 amino acids. Germline CDR1 reads MNHEY; CDR2 reads SMNVEV (reference sequence). With 6 bases removed from V and 7 bases from J, the gap between germline ends came to 9 bases. This chain's CDR3 is CASSRGLEAFF. Written as DNA, the CDR3 is TGTGCCAGCAGCCGCGGGCTTGAAGCTTTCTTT.

The CDR3 DNA sequence: TGTGCCAGCGGGGGAGGACAGTACTACGAGCAGTACTTC. Protein sequence: CASGGGQYYEQYF. This chain links TRBV12-3 or TRBV12-4 with TRBJ2-7, with D perhaps matching TRBD1 or TRBD2 (6 bases each). V was shortened by 8 bases and J by 3 bases, with 14 bases between the two germline ends. The CDR3 has 13 residues.

Here the CDR3 DNA reads TGTGCCAGCAGTGTACAGGGGAAACACACCTTC. Protein product: CASSVQGKHTF. V gene TRBV12-3 or TRBV12-4 combines with J gene TRBJ1-2; TRBD1 agrees at 7 bases. V shed 5 bases, J shed 12 bases, and the junction held 6 bases outside the gene matches. The CDR3 runs 11 residues.

The V gene is TRBV6-2 or TRBV6-3, the J gene TRBJ1-5; a possible D gene is TRBD1 (6 bases). Germline V gene data show CDR1 as MNHEY and CDR2 as SVGEGT. The CDR3 is made up of 15 amino acids. The V end lost 6 bases, the J end lost 4 bases, and 16 bases lay between the germline ends. CDR3 nucleotides: TGTGCCAGCAGCTCCCTAGGACAGTCTAATCAGCCCCAGCATTTT. This gives the protein CASSSLGQSNQPQHF.

This chain links TRBV6-5 with TRBJ1-2; D is perhaps TRBD1 (6 bases). Germline V gene lookup returns CDR1 MNHEY and CDR2 SVGAGI. The V end lost 8 bases, the J end lost 5 bases, and 18 bases lay between the germline ends. The CDR3 extends over 14 amino acids. The CDR3 DNA reads TGTGCCAGCGTACCACAGGGATCTACTTATGGCTACACCTTC. Its protein is CASVPQGSTYGYTF.

V gene TRBV27 combines with J gene TRBJ2-7; 8 bases are a match to TRBD1. V shed 2 bases, J shed 8 bases, and the junction held 11 bases outside the gene matches. Germline V gene data show CDR1 as MNHEY and CDR2 as SMNVEV (reference sequence). The CDR3 contains 15 residues. The CDR3 is CASSLAHGQGSKQYV. CDR3 nucleotides: TGTGCCAGCAGTTTAGCCCACGGACAGGGCAGTAAGCAGTACGTC.

This clone was seen once. V and J are TRBV5-1 and TRBJ1-6; 7 bases map to TRBD1. The CDR3 spans 16 residues. The ends lost 1 base at V and 7 bases at J; junction bases unmatched: 8. From germline, CDR1 is SGHRS and CDR2 YFSETQ. The CDR3 region is CASSLTQGSENSPLHF. In nucleotides, the CDR3 is TGCGCCAGCAGCTTGACACAGGGGAGCGAAAATTCACCCCTCCACTTT. Together with reference TRBV5-1 and TRBJ1-6, the CDR3 gives the full variable domain: KAGVTQTPRYLIKTRGQQVTLSCSPISGHRSVSWYQQTPGQGLQFLFEYFSETQRNKGNFPGRFSGRQFSNSRSEMNVSTLELGDSALYLCASSLTQGSENSPLHFGNGTRLTVT.

The V and J genes are TRBV19 and TRBJ1-5, with TRBD1 identical over 8 bases. J was trimmed by 6 bases and V by 6 bases; bases with no gene match: 19. From germline, CDR1 is LNHDA and CDR2 SQIVND (reference sequence). CDR3 size: 18 residues. The CDR3 loop is CASSPLAGGGSWVQPQHF. As DNA, the CDR3 is TGTGCCAGTAGCCCCTTGGCAGGGGGCGGATCGTGGGTTCAGCCCCAGCATTTT.

The chain links TRBV7-9 to TRBJ1-3, with 7 bases lining up with TRBD1. CDR1 is SEHNR and CDR2 is FQNEAQ in the germline V gene (reference sequence). The CDR3 length is 16 residues. Losses at the gene ends were 6 bases for V and 0 bases for J; bases not matched to a gene: 8. The CDR3 DNA sequence: TGTGCCAGCAGTCCGACAGGGCCGAGCTCTGGAAACACCATATATTTT. Translating gives CASSPTGPSSGNTIYF.

This clone was counted once. The chain uses TRBV25-1 and TRBJ1-5, with TRBD1 matching 7 bases. The CDR3 sequence is 14 residues long. In germline, CDR1 is MGHDK, CDR2 SYGVNS. Germline trimming cut 6 bases from V and 3 bases from J; bases unmatched to any gene: 5. CDR3 bases: TGTGCCAGCAGCCAGACAGGGATCAATCAGCCCCAGCATTTT. Protein product: CASSQTGINQPQHF.

The chain uses TRBV7-2 and TRBJ2-3, with TRBD1 identical over 8 bases. Per germline, CDR1 SGHTA and CDR2 FQGNSA. The CDR3 is 17 residues long. With V trimmed by 1 base and J by 3 bases, 9 bases remained unmatched. CDR3 residues: CASSLVPGGAGTDTQYF. Written as DNA, the CDR3 is TGTGCCAGCAGCTTAGTTCCAGGGGGCGCGGGGACAGATACGCAGTATTTT.

The rearrangement uses TRBV11-2 and TRBJ1-4; possibly TRBD1 for D (5 bases). CDR3 length equals 16 residues. Germline V gene data show CDR1 as SGHAT and CDR2 as FQNNGV. V lost 2 bases and J 5 bases, leaving 15 bases between the germline ends. Here the CDR3 DNA reads TGTGCCAGCAGCTTATCGTCCGGGACTTTAAATGAAAAACTGTTTTTT. This gives the protein CASSLSSGTLNEKLFF.

The V call is TRBV7-2, the J call TRBJ2-7; D remains unclear. The germline V gene encodes CDR1 SGHTA and CDR2 FQGNSA. The CDR3 is made up of 12 amino acids. Trimming shortened V by 5 bases and J by 0 bases, and 5 bases separated the two germline ends. The CDR3 nucleotides are TGTGCCAGCAGCCAGACCTCCTACGAGCAGTACTTC. Amino acid sequence: CASSQTSYEQYF.

The chain recombines TRBV4-2 with TRBJ1-2; 7 bases fit TRBD1. CDR3 length: 15 residues. J gave up 5 bases and V 4 bases, and 10 bases lay outside the gene matches. Germline V gene sequence: CDR1 LGHNA, CDR2 YNFKEQ. CDR3 sequence reads: CASSRETGNPYGYTF. CDR3 coding DNA: TGTGCCAGCAGCCGAGAGACAGGGAATCCATATGGCTACACCTTC.